Below, 18 T cell receptor beta chains from the same sample are listed, as sequenced in a study of CD8 T cells in Susac syndrome. It was with random hexamers that roughly 0.5 to 1 ug RNA was reverse transcribed. From the immunoSEQ multiplex PCR reads, TCRdb called clonotypes with MiXCR, one entry per CDR3 protein. This table has approximately 190,000 distinct CDR3 sequences, approximately 94% appearing once. Sequenced input: CD4+ T cells from PBMCs. The receptor source for this set is a human donor with Susac syndrome.

This chain links TRBV10-3 with TRBJ1-5, with TRBD1 as a possible D gene (6 bases). This CDR3 spans 16 amino acids. CDR1 ENHRY and CDR2 SYGVKD come from the germline V gene. V shed 3 bases and J shed 4 bases, with 16 bases lying between them. The CDR3 is CAISDRRGQGNQPQHF. CDR3 DNA sequence: TGTGCCATCAGTGATCGCCGGGGTCAGGGGAATCAGCCCCAGCATTTT.

The chain links TRBV20-1 to TRBJ1-2; possible D gene TRBD1, 6 bases. V shed 3 bases and J shed 4 bases, with 9 bases lying between them. Germline V gives CDR1 DFQATT, CDR2 SNEGSKA (reference sequence). The CDR3 sequence is 12 residues long. The CDR3 reads CSARGAVYGYTF. Here the CDR3 DNA reads TGCAGTGCTAGGGGGGCAGTCTATGGCTACACCTTC.

The chain is built from TRBV5-6 and TRBJ1-2; D not certain. Trimming removed 3 bases from V and 0 bases from J, with 15 bases in between. Germline V gene data show CDR1 as SGHDT and CDR2 as YYEEEE. The CDR3 totals 16 residues. CDR3 sequence (DNA): TGTGCCAGCAGCTCGGGGTCGGGAATAGCTAACTATGGCTACACCTTC. Its translation is CASSSGSGIANYGYTF.

The chain combines TRBV29-1 with TRBJ1-3, with TRBD1 matching over 10 bases. V dropped 7 bases and J dropped 4; count of bases not matched to a gene: 10. Germline V gene sequence: CDR1 SQVTM, CDR2 ANQGSEA. The CDR3 extends over 15 amino acids. The CDR3: CSAGQGPQGGNTIYF. CDR3 nucleotide sequence: TGCAGCGCGGGACAGGGGCCACAGGGAGGAAACACCATATATTTT.

The chain uses TRBV20-1 and TRBJ1-1, with 9 bases that match TRBD1. The CDR3 length is 15 residues. V gave up 5 bases and J gave up 1 base; unmatched junction bases: 8. Germline V gene data show CDR1 as DFQATT and CDR2 as SNEGSKA (reference sequence). CDR3 sequence reads: CSARRTGVKNTEAFF. The CDR3 DNA follows: TGCAGTGCTCGCCGGACAGGGGTCAAGAACACTGAAGCTTTCTTT.

The chain uses TRBV28 and TRBJ1-3; TRBD1 matches at 7 bases. This CDR3 comprises 14 residues. Germline V CDR1 and CDR2: MDHEN, SYDVKM. V lost 9 bases and J lost 2; bases outside the gene matches: 7. The CDR3 is CASLPTGAGNTIYF. CDR3 nucleotide sequence: TGTGCCAGTTTACCCACAGGGGCTGGAAACACCATATATTTT.

Comments on this clonotype: At one end, the junction sequence differs from germline, possibly due to a read error. V usage is TRBV7-7 and J usage is TRBJ2-7; unclear D gene. CDR1 is SSHAT, CDR2 FNYEAQ, per germline (reference sequence). The CDR3 totals 13 residues. For the CDR3, the DNA is TGTGCTAGCAGCTTTACCCCGTTCTACGAGCAGTACTTC. Its translation: CASSFTPFYEQYF.

The rearrangement uses TRBV11-2 and TRBJ2-5; the D gene is possibly TRBD1 (6 bases). Germline V gene lookup returns CDR1 SGHAT and CDR2 FQNNGV. Trimming stripped 5 bases from V and 4 bases from J, with 14 bases between. This CDR3 is built from 14 residues. The CDR3: CASSRKQGGETQYF. The CDR3 DNA follows: TGTGCCAGCAGCCGGAAACAGGGCGGAGAGACCCAGTACTTC. The whole variable domain, filled in from reference TRBV11-2 and TRBJ2-5, reads EAGVAQSPRYKIIEKRQSVAFWCNPISGHATLYWYQQILGQGPKLLIQFQNNGVVDDSQLPKDRFSAERLKGVDSTLKIQPAKLEDSAVYLCASSRKQGGETQYFGPGTRLLVL.

V usage is TRBV9 and J usage is TRBJ2-1, with D perhaps assigned TRBD1 or TRBD2 (5 bases each). This CDR3 is built from 16 residues. Germline assignment: CDR1 SGDLS and CDR2 YYNGEE. V lost 4 bases and J 10 bases, leaving 24 bases between the germline ends. Written as DNA, the CDR3 is TGTGCCAGCAGCTCTTCCTCCGGGACGCCGGCGAGGGAGCAGTTCTTC. Translated: CASSSSSGTPAREQFF.

V gene TRBV7-9 combines with J gene TRBJ2-3, with 8 bases identical to TRBD1. Germline values: CDR1 SEHNR, CDR2 FQNEAQ (reference sequence). The CDR3 totals 16 residues. After removal of 0 bases from V and 2 bases from J, the junction contained 4 bases not matched to a gene. The DNA of the CDR3 is TGTGCCAGCAGCTTAGCGGGACAGGTATTCACAGATACGCAGTATTTT. Residues: CASSLAGQVFTDTQYF.

The rearrangement joins TRBV10-3 to TRBJ2-5; 11 nucleotides match TRBD2. Germline trimming cut 5 bases from V and 5 bases from J; bases unmatched to any gene: 13. Germline values: CDR1 ENHRY, CDR2 SYGVKD. The CDR3 spans 17 residues. The CDR3 protein is CAISSYPGTSGRETQYF. In DNA form, the CDR3 reads TGTGCCATCAGTTCTTATCCGGGGACTAGCGGACGCGAGACCCAGTACTTC.

The chain carries TRBV19 and TRBJ1-2, with a weak D call TRBD1 (5 bases). Between the trimmed V and J ends, which lost 6 bases and 4 bases, there was a span of 12 bases. The germline V gene has CDR1 LNHDA and CDR2 SQIVND (reference sequence). The CDR3 runs 13 residues. CDR3 loop: CASRGPGPYGYTF. CDR3 nucleotides: TGTGCCAGTAGAGGTCCAGGGCCCTATGGCTACACCTTC.

In nucleotides, the CDR3 is TGTGCCAGCAGCCAATTGGGCCCCCAGGGAGGAGGAAACACCATATATTTT. Translation gives CASSQLGPQGGGNTIYF. This chain connects TRBV16 to TRBJ1-3; D may be TRBD1 (5 bases). V dropped 1 base and J dropped 4 bases, with 17 bases sitting between them. Looked up from germline, CDR1 is KGHSY and CDR2 is FQNENV. CDR3 length: 17 amino acids. The whole variable domain, filled in from reference TRBV16 and TRBJ1-3, reads GEEVAQTPKHLVRGEGQKAKLYCAPIKGHSYVFWYQQVLKNEFKFLISFQNENVFDETGMPKERFSAKCLPNSPCSLEIQATKLEDSAVYFCASSQLGPQGGGNTIYFGEGSWLTVV.

The rearrangement joins TRBV28 to TRBJ1-5; D remains unclear. The germline gives CDR1 MDHEN, CDR2 SYDVKM. The CDR3 covers 16 residues. V dropped 8 bases and J dropped 2 bases, with 19 bases sitting between them. The DNA of the CDR3 is TGTGCCAGCCTCCAGGCCGCGGAAAAGGGCAATCAGCCCCAGCATTTT. Amino acid sequence: CASLQAAEKGNQPQHF.

The rearrangement uses TRBV5-4 and TRBJ1-3, with D unresolved. V lost 4 bases, J lost 0 bases, and 11 bases lay in between. Germline lookup yields CDR1 SGHNT and CDR2 YYREEE (reference sequence). There are 15 residues in the CDR3. This CDR3 is CASSPWESSGNTIYF. CDR3 nucleotide sequence: TGTGCCAGCAGCCCGTGGGAGAGCTCTGGAAACACCATATATTTT.

The chain links TRBV15 to TRBJ2-1, with 8 bases lining up with TRBD2. Germline CDR1 reads LNHNV; CDR2 reads YYDKDF (reference sequence). The CDR3 has 15 amino acids. The J segment lost 9 bases and the V segment lost 5 bases, leaving 12 bases of the junction unmatched. CDR3 sequence: CATSGRAGARAEQFF. Written as DNA, the CDR3 is TGTGCCACCAGCGGAAGAGCGGGGGCCCGGGCTGAGCAGTTCTTC. Using reference TRBV15 and TRBJ2-1 for the parts outside the CDR3, the full variable domain is DAMVIQNPRYQVTQFGKPVTLSCSQTLNHNVMYWYQQKSSQAPKLLFHYYDKDFNNEADTPDNFQSRRPNTSFCFLDIRSPGLGDTAMYLCATSGRAGARAEQFFGPGTRLTVL.

Only one count was recorded for this clonotype. The chain joins TRBV11-3 to TRBJ2-1; D gene uncertain. Germline lookup yields CDR1 SGHNT and CDR2 YENEEA. V gave up 5 bases and J gave up 5 bases, with 13 bases separating them. The CDR3 is made up of 14 amino acids. The CDR3 protein is CASSLVTGDNEQFF. In DNA, the CDR3 is TGTGCCAGCAGCCTAGTGACGGGTGACAATGAGCAGTTCTTC.

The V call is TRBV4-2, the J call TRBJ2-1; 11 positions match TRBD2. The CDR3 is 16 residues long. Germline V lookup: CDR1 LGHNA, CDR2 YNFKEQ. V dropped 2 bases and J dropped 5; count of bases not matched to a gene: 5. The CDR3: CASSQLSGGAHNEQFF. DNA of the CDR3: TGTGCCAGCAGCCAACTTAGCGGGGGGGCCCACAATGAGCAGTTCTTC.